A selection of T cell receptor beta chains follows, all from one sample in a study of CD8 T cells in ankylosing spondylitis. TCRdb reanalysed the 5' RACE reads using MiXCR and keeps one entry per CDR3 protein. The data hold under 150,000 distinct CDR3 sequences, with 17% observed a single time. Material: blood, either unsorted or a sorted T cell fraction (not recorded which). These receptors came from a male donor with ankylosing spondylitis. The CDR3 runs from the conserved cysteine through the conserved F or W. Each record gives: D gene, V gene, J gene, clone size, CDR3 protein, CDR3 DNA. The D gene is left open where the match is weak. Only some rows state a clone size, as once, few, many or a class for expanded clones.

D: TRBD1; V: TRBV5-6; J: TRBJ1-1; size: once; CDR3: CASSVDRGRTEAFF; DNA: TGTGCCAGCAGCGTGGACAGGGGGCGGACTGAAGCTTTCTTT
D: TRBD2; V: TRBV29-1; J: TRBJ2-7; size: few; CDR3: CSVVSGVYEQYF; DNA: TGCAGCGTTGTCAGCGGGGTCTACGAGCAGTACTTC
D: .; V: TRBV21-1; J: TRBJ2-7; size: .; CDR3: CASRPDGFSYEQYF; DNA: TGTGCCAGCAGGCCAGACGGTTTTTCCTACGAGCAGTACTTC
D: .; V: TRBV7-9; J: TRBJ2-7; size: few; CDR3: CASSLEGTWSSYEQYF; DNA: TGTGCCAGCAGCTTAGAAGGGACATGGAGCTCCTACGAGCAGTACTTC
D: .; V: TRBV12-5; J: TRBJ1-5; size: few; CDR3: CASGFTQGDQPQHF; DNA: TGTGCTAGTGGTTTCACACAGGGTGACCAGCCCCAGCATTTT
D: .; V: TRBV12-3/TRBV12-4; J: TRBJ1-2; size: .; CDR3: CASSVGGYTF; DNA: TGTGCCAGCAGTGTTGGGGGCTACACCTTC
D: .; V: TRBV24-1; J: TRBJ1-2; size: few; CDR3: CATRPREDRLEFGYTF; DNA: TGTGCCACCAGGCCTCGTGAAGACAGGTTGGAATTCGGCTACACCTTC
D: .; V: TRBV20-1; J: TRBJ2-7; size: .; CDR3: CSARTPGPYEQYF; DNA: TGCAGTGCTAGAACCCCTGGCCCCTACGAGCAGTACTTC
D: .; V: TRBV10-3; J: TRBJ2-2; size: few; CDR3: CAISVQGNTGELFF; DNA: TGTGCCATCAGTGTACAGGGGAACACCGGGGAGCTGTTTTTT
D: .; V: TRBV2; J: TRBJ2-2; size: .; CDR3: CASSDPEANTGELFF; DNA: TGTGCCAGCAGTGATCCCGAGGCGAACACCGGGGAGCTGTTTTTT
D: .; V: TRBV27; J: TRBJ1-5; size: .; CDR3: CASSGAGWNQPQHF; DNA: TGTGCCAGCAGCGGTGCTGGGTGGAATCAGCCCCAGCATTTT
D: .; V: TRBV9; J: TRBJ2-1; size: .; CDR3: CASSDRPWNEQFF; DNA: TGTGCCAGCAGCGACCGCCCGTGGAATGAGCAGTTCTTC
D: TRBD2; V: TRBV27; J: TRBJ2-3; size: .; CDR3: CASSPSLAGVDTQYF; DNA: TGTGCCAGCAGTCCCTCCCTAGCGGGAGTTGATACGCAGTATTTT
D: TRBD1; V: TRBV5-1; J: TRBJ2-1; size: few; CDR3: CASSFIGTGTGSYNEQFF; DNA: TGCGCCAGCAGCTTTATCGGGACAGGGACAGGCTCCTACAATGAGCAGTTCTTC
D: TRBD2; V: TRBV29-1; J: TRBJ2-1; size: many; CDR3: CSVELAGMFF; DNA: TGCAGCGTTGAACTAGCGGGAATGTTCTTC
D: TRBD2; V: TRBV6-1; J: TRBJ2-2; size: .; CDR3: CASSAVGTSGRMGTGELFF; DNA: TGTGCCAGCAGCGCCGTGGGGACTAGCGGGAGAATGGGGACCGGGGAGCTGTTTTTT
D: .; V: TRBV27; J: TRBJ2-1; size: few; CDR3: CASSFPTGNEQFF; DNA: TGTGCCAGCAGTTTTCCAACTGGGAATGAGCAGTTCTTC
D: .; V: TRBV28; J: TRBJ2-1; size: .; CDR3: CASSILRSYNEQFF; DNA: TGTGCCAGCAGCATCCTGCGGTCCTACAATGAGCAGTTCTTC
D: .; V: TRBV20-1; J: TRBJ2-5; size: few; CDR3: CSARIFGQETQYF; DNA: TGCAGTGCTAGAATCTTCGGGCAAGAGACCCAGTACTTC
D: TRBD1; V: TRBV28; J: TRBJ2-5; size: few; CDR3: CASSGQGRQETQYF; DNA: TGTGCCAGCAGTGGACAGGGCAGACAAGAGACCCAGTACTTC